Shown below are 15 T cell receptor beta chains from a single sample sequenced in a study of blood T cell repertoires in COVID-19. Here immunoSEQ multiplex PCR was the method, and the copy in TCRdb shows in-frame clones only, minus some. The sample records under 200,000 clones, around 84% being singletons. The sample taken for sequencing was peripheral blood. The receptors come from a man between 45 and 60 years old with active or convalescent COVID-19.

The chain combines TRBV14 with TRBJ1-1, with 8 bases that match TRBD1. Germline assignment: CDR1 SGHDN and CDR2 FVKESK. The CDR3 is 16 residues long. J lost 5 bases, V lost 1 base, and 9 bases had no gene match. This chain's CDR3 is CASSQGQGAFWTEAFF. CDR3 in DNA: TGTGCCAGCAGCCAAGGGCAGGGGGCGTTTTGGACTGAAGCTTTCTTT.

This chain connects TRBV9 to TRBJ1-6; D is unresolved. The CDR3 has 12 amino acids. V gave up 3 bases and J gave up 9 bases, with 7 bases separating them. The V gene's germline CDR1 is SGDLS and CDR2 YYNGEE. This CDR3 reads CASSASGSPLHF. The CDR3 DNA sequence: TGTGCCAGCAGCGCATCGGGTTCACCCCTCCACTTT.

V usage is TRBV5-1 and J usage is TRBJ2-3, with 10 nucleotides matching TRBD2. This CDR3 region has 16 residues. V trimming: 7 bases; J trimming: 4 bases; junction bases outside the gene matches: 12. Germline CDR1 reads SGHRS; CDR2 reads YFSETQ. In DNA form, the CDR3 reads TGCGCCAGCCGTTCCCTGGGACTAGCGATGCCAGATACGCAGTATTTT. This gives the protein CASRSLGLAMPDTQYF.

This clone was picked up one time. This CDR3 reads CASSMTGSTEAFF. Here the CDR3 DNA reads TGTGCCAGCAGCATGACAGGTTCCACTGAAGCTTTCTTT. This sequence joins TRBV7-3 and TRBJ1-1; maybe TRBD1 (6 bases). In germline, CDR1 is SGHTA, CDR2 FQGTGA. CDR3 length: 13 residues. Trimming stripped 5 bases from V and 4 bases from J, with 11 bases between.

This clone appeared once. The chain couples TRBV6-6 to TRBJ2-5; 9 nucleotides line up with TRBD2. This CDR3 contains 14 residues. The ends lost 2 bases at V and 4 bases at J; junction bases unmatched: 2. Germline V lookup: CDR1 MNHNY, CDR2 SVGAGI (reference sequence). In DNA, the CDR3 is TGTGCCAGCAGTTACGGGACTAGCAGAGAGACCCAGTACTTC. Its protein is CASSYGTSRETQYF.

The chain has TRBV27 and TRBJ1-1; D is unresolved. Trimming removed 10 bases at V and 3 bases at J, with 15 bases between. Germline V gene data show CDR1 as MNHEY and CDR2 as SMNVEV (reference sequence). CDR3 length: 13 residues. Here the CDR3 reads CANKSEEDTEAFF. The CDR3 DNA follows: TGTGCCAACAAGTCTGAAGAGGACACTGAAGCTTTCTTT.

The chain has TRBV19 and TRBJ2-7, with D possibly TRBD1 on 5 matching bases. Germline CDR1 reads LNHDA; CDR2 reads SQIVND (reference sequence). There are 12 residues in the CDR3. The V end lost 4 bases, the J end lost 4 bases, and 8 bases lay between the germline ends. The CDR3 region has the DNA TGTGCCAGTAGTACGCAGGGTTACGAGCAGTACTTC. Residues: CASSTQGYEQYF. The whole variable domain, filled in from reference TRBV19 and TRBJ2-7, reads DGGITQSPKYLFRKEGQNVTLSCEQNLNHDAMYWYRQDPGQGLRLIYYSQIVNDFQKGDIAEGYSVSREKKESFPLTVTSAQKNPTAFYLCASSTQGYEQYFGPGTRLTVT.

This sequence joins TRBV7-9 and TRBJ1-1; TRBD1 agrees at 9 bases. Looked up from germline, CDR1 is SEHNR and CDR2 is FQNEAQ (reference sequence). V lost 3 bases to trimming and J lost 5 bases; unmatched junction nucleotides: 1. This CDR3 region has 13 residues. The CDR3 DNA sequence: TGTGCCAGCAGCTTCGGACAGGGGACTGAAGCTTTCTTT. Its protein is CASSFGQGTEAFF.

This rearrangement joins TRBV19 to TRBJ1-4, with TRBD1 matching 7 bases. Germline V gives CDR1 LNHDA, CDR2 SQIVND (reference sequence). J lost 6 bases, V lost 6 bases, and 7 bases had no gene match. The CDR3 totals 14 residues. CDR3 DNA: TGTGCCAGTAGGGAGAGGGGGCGTCATGAAAAACTGTTTTTT. The encoded protein is CASRERGRHEKLFF. Together with reference TRBV19 and TRBJ1-4, the CDR3 gives the full variable domain: DGGITQSPKYLFRKEGQNVTLSCEQNLNHDAMYWYRQDPGQGLRLIYYSQIVNDFQKGDIAEGYSVSREKKESFPLTVTSAQKNPTAFYLCASRERGRHEKLFFGSGTQLSVL.

The chain joins TRBV3-1 (or the pseudogene TRBV3-2) to TRBJ2-1; 9 nucleotides line up with TRBD1. CDR1 LGHDT and CDR2 YNNKEL come from the germline V gene (reference sequence). With V trimmed by 0 bases and J by 7 bases, 7 bases remained unmatched. The CDR3 has 16 residues. CDR3 nucleotide sequence: TGTGCCAGCAGCCAAGACGTACGGGACAGGGAGAATGAGCAGTTCTTC. It translates to CASSQDVRDRENEQFF.

The V gene is TRBV4-1, the J gene TRBJ2-5; possibly TRBD1 for D (6 bases). The germline CDR1 and CDR2 sequences are MGHRA and YSYEKL. The CDR3 consists of 15 residues. With 1 base removed from V and 1 base from J, the gap between germline ends came to 10 bases. CDR3 bases: TGCGCCAGCAGCCAAGTCCGACAGGCCCAAGAGACCCAGTACTTC. It is translated as CASSQVRQAQETQYF.

This clone was seen only once. The chain links TRBV7-8 to TRBJ1-5; possible D gene TRBD1, 6 bases. The CDR3 covers 15 residues. Trimming removed 4 bases at V and 1 base at J, with 11 bases between. Germline V CDR1 and CDR2: SGHVS, FQNEAQ. CDR3 DNA sequence: TGTGCCAGCAGCTCTACAGGGATAAGCAATCAGCCCCAGCATTTT. Encoded protein: CASSSTGISNQPQHF.

V is TRBV24-1 and J is TRBJ2-5; no definite D call. The V gene's germline CDR1 is KGHDR and CDR2 SFDVKD. V lost 5 bases and J 1 base, leaving 10 bases between the germline ends. The CDR3 runs to 14 residues. The CDR3 is CATSGSEFQETQYF. As DNA, the CDR3 is TGTGCCACCAGTGGCTCAGAATTCCAAGAGACCCAGTACTTC.

This chain joins TRBV6-6 and TRBJ1-1, with 10 nucleotides matching TRBD1. The V gene end was trimmed by 5 bases and the J gene end by 6 bases; junction bases not matched to a gene: 6. The CDR3 is made up of 14 amino acids. Germline lookup yields CDR1 MNHNY and CDR2 SVGAGI (reference sequence). CDR3 nucleotides: TGTGCCAGCAGTCGGGACAGGGGTAAGGCTGAAGCTTTCTTT. It translates to CASSRDRGKAEAFF.

The rearrangement uses TRBV5-4 and TRBJ2-3; D unresolved. The CDR3 is 15 amino acids. Germline CDR1 SGHNT, CDR2 YYREEE (reference sequence). Trimming left V 4 bases short and J 0 bases short, with 12 bases between. CDR3 coding DNA: TGTGCCAGCAGCCCTAGAACTACAAGCACAGATACGCAGTATTTT. Translated: CASSPRTTSTDTQYF.